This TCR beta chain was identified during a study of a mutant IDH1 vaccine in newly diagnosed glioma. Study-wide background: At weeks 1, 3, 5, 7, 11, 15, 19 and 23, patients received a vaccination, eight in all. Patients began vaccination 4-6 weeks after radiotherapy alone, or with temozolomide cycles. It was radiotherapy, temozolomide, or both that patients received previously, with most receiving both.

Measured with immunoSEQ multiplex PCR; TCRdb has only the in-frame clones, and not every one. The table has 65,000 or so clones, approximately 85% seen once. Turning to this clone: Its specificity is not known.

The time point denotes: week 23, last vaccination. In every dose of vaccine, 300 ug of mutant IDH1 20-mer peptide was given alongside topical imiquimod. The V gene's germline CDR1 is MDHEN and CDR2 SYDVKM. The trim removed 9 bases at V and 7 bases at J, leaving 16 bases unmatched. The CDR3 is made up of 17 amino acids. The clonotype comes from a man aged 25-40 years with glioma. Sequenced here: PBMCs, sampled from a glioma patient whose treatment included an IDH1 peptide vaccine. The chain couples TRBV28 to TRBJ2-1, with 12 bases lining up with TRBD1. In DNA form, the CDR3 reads TGTGCCAGTGGGACAGGGGGCCTTTCAAGGGCAACGAATGAGCAGTTCTTC. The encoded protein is CASGTGGLSRATNEQFF.